This TCR beta chain was found in a study of cytomegalovirus exposure and HLA in healthy donors. Trimming removed 8 bases from V and 0 bases from J; junction bases left unmatched: 5. CDR1 and CDR2 (germline): SGHNT, YENEEA. This CDR3 spans 14 amino acids. 60 Vbeta and 13 Jbeta primers were used in PCR. Data came from immunoSEQ multiplex PCR; TCRdb stores just in-frame clones and leaves some out. Of about 130,000 clones listed, roughly 73% were seen once; the top ten hold about 1%. The receptor was isolated from a male donor in good health and CMV-seronegative. The rearrangement links TRBV11-3 to TRBJ2-3; 7 bases map to TRBD2. The specimen was PBMCs. In nucleotides, the CDR3 is TGTGCCAGCGGTTCCGGGGGGAGCACAGATACGCAGTATTTT. It is translated as CASGSGGSTDTQYF.